The subject of this entry is one T cell receptor (beta chain). Antigen specificity is unknown. The CDR3 length is 17 residues. Germline lookup yields CDR1 SGHKS and CDR2 YYEKEE (reference sequence). Trimming pared 4 bases from V and 4 bases from J, leaving 18 bases between. One entry per CDR3 protein results from TCRdb running MiXCR on the reads. This sample carries about 830,000 distinct CDR3 sequences, around a third of them seen once, and the ten largest clones take approximately 13%. The data originate from a study of T cell repertoires in cytomegalovirus infection. Study summary: Alongside well-studied HLA-B-restricted CMV epitopes, recently identified HLA-C-restricted CMV epitopes were also used.

The specimen comprised cultured CD8+ T cells from PBMCs, sampled from culture after CMV antigen stimulation. This TCR was sampled from a human donor in good health (CMV status not recorded). Some clones in this sample may be carry-over from other donors' samples. V usage is TRBV5-5 and J usage is TRBJ2-6; D ambiguous. CDR3 region: CASSLLLVVGGANVLTF. The CDR3 DNA sequence: TGTGCCAGCAGCCTACTATTAGTAGTGGGAGGGGCCAACGTCCTGACTTTC. Filled out from reference TRBV5-5 and TRBJ2-6, the complete variable domain reads DAGVTQSPTHLIKTRGQQVTLRCSPISGHKSVSWYQQVLGQGPQFIFQYYEKEERGRGNFPDRFSARQFPNYSSELNVNALLLGDSALYLCASSLLLVVGGANVLTFGAGSRLTVL.